Listed here are 13 T cell receptor beta chains from one sample, sequenced in a study of response to subunit inactivated influenza vaccine. TCRdb used MiXCR to reprocess the RT-PCR reads, holding one entry per CDR3 protein. Here the sample spans 600,000 to 850,000 distinct CDR3 sequences, approximately 14% being singletons. Sequencing was performed on PBMCs from blood, taken around 14 days before vaccination. These receptors were collected from a man aged 50-59 years who received an inactivated influenza vaccine.

This sequence joins TRBV5-5 and TRBJ2-5, with 8 bases identical to TRBD1. The trim removed 3 bases at V and 7 bases at J, leaving 5 bases unmatched. This CDR3 comprises 13 residues. The germline CDR1 and CDR2 sequences are SGHKS and YYEKEE (reference sequence). CDR3 sequence reads: CASSSGGSGTQYF. The CDR3 nucleotides read TGTGCCAGCAGCTCAGGGGGCTCGGGGACCCAGTACTTC.

In nucleotides, the CDR3 is TGTGCCAGCAGCTTAGGGTTCGAAGTGTACTTC. Its protein product is CASSLGFEVYF. The chain has TRBV11-2 and TRBJ2-7; D remains ambiguous. This CDR3 comprises 11 residues. CDR1 is SGHAT and CDR2 is FQNNGV in the germline V gene. V lost 1 base and J 12 bases, leaving 10 bases between the germline ends. Full variable domain (missing parts from reference TRBV11-2 and TRBJ2-7): EAGVAQSPRYKIIEKRQSVAFWCNPISGHATLYWYQQILGQGPKLLIQFQNNGVVDDSQLPKDRFSAERLKGVDSTLKIQPAKLEDSAVYLCASSLGFEVYFGPGTRLTVT.

This clonotype appeared a few times. The chain is built from TRBV10-3 and TRBJ2-5, with D tentatively TRBD1 (6 bases). V gave up 10 bases and J gave up 5 bases, with 14 bases separating them. CDR3 length: 12 residues. The germline CDR1 and CDR2 sequences are ENHRY and SYGVKD. CDR3 sequence (DNA): TGTGCCAGCACAGGGAGTAGGGAGACCCAGTACTTC. Its translation: CASTGSRETQYF.

At least ten counts were recorded for this clonotype. The chain employs TRBV4-2 and TRBJ1-1, with 9 bases fitting TRBD1. The germline CDR1 and CDR2 sequences are LGHNA and YNFKEQ. V was pared by 2 bases and J by 5 bases, with 3 bases of the junction left unmatched. The CDR3 consists of 14 residues. CDR3 DNA: TGTGCCAGCAGCCAAAGACAGGGGGGGACTGAAGCTTTCTTT. It yields the protein CASSQRQGGTEAFF.

V gene TRBV15 combines with J gene TRBJ2-7, with TRBD1 as a possible D gene (5 bases). Between the trimmed V and J ends, which lost 5 bases and 1 base, there was a span of 12 bases. Germline V gives CDR1 LNHNV, CDR2 YYDKDF (reference sequence). The CDR3 has 14 amino acids. The CDR3 DNA follows: TGTGCCACCAGCGCCGCAGGGAAATCCTACGAGCAGTACTTC. This translates into CATSAAGKSYEQYF.

Ten or more counts support this clonotype. The V and J genes are TRBV15 and TRBJ2-3; maybe TRBD2 (5 bases). Per germline, CDR1 LNHNV and CDR2 YYDKDF (reference sequence). Trimming pared 1 base from V and 5 bases from J, leaving 16 bases between. There are 16 residues in the CDR3. The chain's CDR3 is CATSRGQQTRGDTQYF. Here the CDR3 DNA reads TGTGCCACCAGCAGAGGACAACAGACCCGGGGAGATACGCAGTATTTT.

This clonotype appeared many times. The chain links TRBV7-9 to TRBJ2-5, with 10 bases identical to TRBD1. Germline assignment: CDR1 SEHNR and CDR2 FQNEAQ (reference sequence). After removal of 5 bases from V and 4 bases from J, the junction contained 7 bases not matched to a gene. CDR3 size: 15 residues. The CDR3 DNA sequence: TGTGCCAGCAGCCGGGGACAGGGGATCGGAGAGACCCAGTACTTC. Its protein product is CASSRGQGIGETQYF.

V usage is TRBV6-1 and J usage is TRBJ2-1, with TRBD1 identical over 9 bases. Germline trimming cut 6 bases from V and 2 bases from J; bases unmatched to any gene: 5. The CDR3 runs 15 residues. Germline-derived CDR1 and CDR2 are MNHNS and SASEGT. This CDR3 is CASSRRQGAYNEQFF. CDR3 nucleotide sequence: TGTGCCAGCAGCCGAAGACAGGGGGCCTACAATGAGCAGTTCTTC.

This clonotype was picked up a small number of times. The J gene is TRBJ2-1, the V gene TRBV20-1; tentative D call: TRBD2 (6 bases). Trimming cost V 0 bases and J 9 bases, with 15 bases left between them. Germline V gives CDR1 DFQATT, CDR2 SNEGSKA (reference sequence). This CDR3 region has 14 residues. This CDR3 is CSARDRTSPPEQFF. For the CDR3, the DNA is TGCAGTGCTAGAGATCGAACTAGCCCTCCTGAGCAGTTCTTC.

This clonotype was counted a few times. This sequence joins TRBV4-2 and TRBJ2-1; tentatively, D is TRBD2 (5 bases). The CDR3 loop spans 14 amino acids. The V gene lost 3 bases and the J gene lost 10 bases, with 16 bases spanning the gap. Per germline, CDR1 LGHNA and CDR2 YNFKEQ. The CDR3 DNA reads as TGTGCCAGCAGCCAGGCCGGTGAGGGCGGAGAGCAGTTCTTC. Its protein product is CASSQAGEGGEQFF.

In this sample, this clonotype turned up a few times. V gene TRBV29-1 combines with J gene TRBJ2-2; D unclear. Per germline, CDR1 SQVTM and CDR2 ANQGSEA. Trimming stripped 4 bases from V and 0 bases from J, with 9 bases between. CDR3 length: 14 amino acids. In DNA, the CDR3 is TGCAGCGTTGCATACCATTCGAACACCGGGGAGCTGTTTTTT. This codes for CSVAYHSNTGELFF.

The chain recombines TRBV6-2 or TRBV6-3 with TRBJ1-1; 9 bases are a match to TRBD1. The CDR3 spans 16 residues. Looked up from germline, CDR1 is MNHEY and CDR2 is SVGEGT. Trimming at V came to 6 bases and at J to 4 bases, leaving 12 bases not matched to a gene. The CDR3 coding sequence is TGTGCCAGCAGCCCCTGGCTAGGGACAGGGACCACTGAAGCTTTCTTT. Its protein product is CASSPWLGTGTTEAFF.

The rearrangement joins TRBV28 to TRBJ2-7, with a weak D call TRBD2 (7 bases). The germline V gene has CDR1 MDHEN and CDR2 SYDVKM. The CDR3 consists of 18 residues. The V gene lost 4 bases and the J gene lost 12 bases, with 34 bases spanning the gap. The DNA of the CDR3 is TGTGCCAGCAGTTCCTCCCACCTGAGACTGCGGGGGCCACTGTCGTCGTACTTC. It is translated as CASSSSHLRLRGPLSSYF.